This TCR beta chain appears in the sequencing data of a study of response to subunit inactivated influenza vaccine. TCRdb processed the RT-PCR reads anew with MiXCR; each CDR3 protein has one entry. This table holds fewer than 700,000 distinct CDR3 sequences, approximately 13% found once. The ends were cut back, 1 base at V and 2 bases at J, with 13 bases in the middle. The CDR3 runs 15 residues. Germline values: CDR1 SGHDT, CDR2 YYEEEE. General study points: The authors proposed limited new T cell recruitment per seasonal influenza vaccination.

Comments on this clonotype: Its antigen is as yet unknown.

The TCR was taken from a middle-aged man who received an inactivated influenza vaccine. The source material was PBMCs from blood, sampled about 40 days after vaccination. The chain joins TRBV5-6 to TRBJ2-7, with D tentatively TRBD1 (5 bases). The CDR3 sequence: CASSLFGRAPYEQYF. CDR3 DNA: TGTGCCAGCAGCTTGTTCGGCAGGGCCCCCTACGAGCAGTACTTC.